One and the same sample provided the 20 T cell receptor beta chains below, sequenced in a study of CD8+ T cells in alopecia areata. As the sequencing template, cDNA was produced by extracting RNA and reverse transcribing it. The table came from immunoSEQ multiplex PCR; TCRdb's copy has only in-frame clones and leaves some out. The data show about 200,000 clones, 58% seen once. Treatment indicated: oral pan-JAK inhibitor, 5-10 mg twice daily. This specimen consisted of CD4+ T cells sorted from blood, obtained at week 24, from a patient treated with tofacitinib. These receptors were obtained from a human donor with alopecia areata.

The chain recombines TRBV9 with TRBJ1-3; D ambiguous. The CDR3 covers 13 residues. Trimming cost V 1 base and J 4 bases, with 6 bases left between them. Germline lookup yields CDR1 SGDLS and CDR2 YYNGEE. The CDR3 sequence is CASSVTGGNTIYF. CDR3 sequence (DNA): TGTGCCAGCAGCGTAACCGGGGGAAACACCATATATTTT.

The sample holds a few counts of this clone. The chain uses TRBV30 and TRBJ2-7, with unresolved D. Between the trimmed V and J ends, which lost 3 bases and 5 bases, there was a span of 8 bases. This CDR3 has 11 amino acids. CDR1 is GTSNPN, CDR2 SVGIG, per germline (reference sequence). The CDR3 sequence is CAWRGRNEQYF. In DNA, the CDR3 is TGTGCCTGGAGGGGCCGGAACGAGCAGTACTTC.

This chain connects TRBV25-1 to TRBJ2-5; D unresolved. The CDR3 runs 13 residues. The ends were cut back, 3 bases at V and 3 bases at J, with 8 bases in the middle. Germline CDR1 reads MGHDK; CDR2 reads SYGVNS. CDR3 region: CASSDVGEETQYF. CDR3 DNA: TGTGCCAGCAGTGACGTTGGGGAAGAGACCCAGTACTTC.

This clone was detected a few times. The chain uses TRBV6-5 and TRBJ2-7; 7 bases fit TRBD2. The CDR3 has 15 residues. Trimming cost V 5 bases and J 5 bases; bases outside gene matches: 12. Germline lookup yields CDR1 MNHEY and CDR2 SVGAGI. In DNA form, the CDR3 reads TGTGCCAGCAGTGGCCAAGCTGGACTAGGCCACGAGCAGTACTTC. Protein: CASSGQAGLGHEQYF.

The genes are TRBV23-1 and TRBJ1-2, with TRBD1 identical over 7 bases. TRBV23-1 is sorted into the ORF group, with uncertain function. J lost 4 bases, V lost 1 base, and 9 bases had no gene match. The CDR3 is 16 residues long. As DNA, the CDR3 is TGCGCCAGCAGTCAATACAGCACAGGGGCCATCTATGGCTACACCTTC. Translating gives CASSQYSTGAIYGYTF.

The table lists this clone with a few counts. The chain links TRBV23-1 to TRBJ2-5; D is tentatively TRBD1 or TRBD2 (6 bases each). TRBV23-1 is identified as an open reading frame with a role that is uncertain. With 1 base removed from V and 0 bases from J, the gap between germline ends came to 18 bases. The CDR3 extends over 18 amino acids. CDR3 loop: CASSQLGGSGLHQETQYF. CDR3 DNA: TGCGCCAGCAGTCAATTAGGGGGTAGCGGCCTCCACCAAGAGACCCAGTACTTC.

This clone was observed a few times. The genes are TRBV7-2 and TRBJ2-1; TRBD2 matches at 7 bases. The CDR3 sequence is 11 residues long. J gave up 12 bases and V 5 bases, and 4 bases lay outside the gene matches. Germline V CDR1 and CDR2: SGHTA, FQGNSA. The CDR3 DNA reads TGTGCCAGCAGCGTACGCGGGGGGCAGTTCTTC. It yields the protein CASSVRGGQFF.

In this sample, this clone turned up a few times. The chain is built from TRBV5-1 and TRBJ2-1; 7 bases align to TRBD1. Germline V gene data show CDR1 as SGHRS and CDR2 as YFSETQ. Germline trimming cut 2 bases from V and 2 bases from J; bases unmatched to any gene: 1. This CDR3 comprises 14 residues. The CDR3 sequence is CASSFQGAYNEQFF. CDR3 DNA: TGCGCCAGCAGCTTCCAGGGGGCCTACAATGAGCAGTTCTTC.

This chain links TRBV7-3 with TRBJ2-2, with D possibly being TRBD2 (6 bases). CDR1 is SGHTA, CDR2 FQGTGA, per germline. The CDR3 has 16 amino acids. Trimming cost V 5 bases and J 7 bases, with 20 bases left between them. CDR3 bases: TGTGCCAGCAGCCCCTCTCACTGGGGGGACGACGGGGAGCTGTTTTTT. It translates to CASSPSHWGDDGELFF.

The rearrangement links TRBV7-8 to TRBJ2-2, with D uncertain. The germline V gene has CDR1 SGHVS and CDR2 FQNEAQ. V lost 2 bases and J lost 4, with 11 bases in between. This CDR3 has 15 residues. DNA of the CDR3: TGTGCCAGCAGCTTATCGAACAGTTTCACCGGGGAGCTGTTTTTT. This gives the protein CASSLSNSFTGELFF.

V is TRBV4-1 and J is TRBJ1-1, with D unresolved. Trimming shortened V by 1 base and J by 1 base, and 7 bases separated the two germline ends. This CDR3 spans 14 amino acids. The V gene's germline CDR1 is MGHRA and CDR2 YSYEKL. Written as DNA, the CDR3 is TGCGCCAGCAGCCAAGGGGCCAGGAACACTGAAGCTTTCTTT. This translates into CASSQGARNTEAFF.

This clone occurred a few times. CDR3 in DNA: TGTGCCAGCAGGTCGGGACACCCGAACACTGAAGCTTTCTTT. Protein sequence: CASRSGHPNTEAFF. The J gene is TRBJ1-1, the V gene TRBV2, with D possibly matching TRBD1 (6 bases). The CDR3 has 14 residues. V lost 6 bases, J lost 1 base, and 12 bases lay in between. The germline CDR1 and CDR2 sequences are SNHLY and FYNNEI. Drawing the rest from reference TRBV2 and TRBJ1-1, the complete variable domain is EPEVTQTPSHQVTQMGQEVILRCVPISNHLYFYWYRQILGQKVEFLVSFYNNEISEKSEIFDDQFSVERPDGSNFTLKIRSTKLEDSAMYFCASRSGHPNTEAFFGQGTRLTVV.

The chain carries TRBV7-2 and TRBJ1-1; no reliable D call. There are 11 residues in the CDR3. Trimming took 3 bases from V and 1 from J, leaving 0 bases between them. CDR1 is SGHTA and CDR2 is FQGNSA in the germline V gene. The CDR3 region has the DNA TGTGCCAGCAGCTTGAACACTGAAGCTTTCTTT. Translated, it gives CASSLNTEAFF.

CDR3 sequence: CASSTTYGNQPQHF. In DNA form, the CDR3 reads TGTGCCAGCAGCACCACATATGGAAACCAGCCCCAGCATTTT. The chain uses TRBV6-6 and TRBJ1-5; D gene uncertain. The V gene's germline CDR1 is MNHNY and CDR2 SVGAGI (reference sequence). The CDR3 is 14 amino acids. The V gene lost 6 bases and the J gene lost 7 bases, with 16 bases spanning the gap.

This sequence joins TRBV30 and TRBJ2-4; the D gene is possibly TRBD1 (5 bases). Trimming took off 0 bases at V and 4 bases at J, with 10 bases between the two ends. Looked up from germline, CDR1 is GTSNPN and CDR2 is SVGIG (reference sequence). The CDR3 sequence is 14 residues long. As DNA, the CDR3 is TGTGCCTGGAGTGTCCTAGGGGTAAAAAACATTCAGTACTTC. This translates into CAWSVLGVKNIQYF.

CDR3 sequence (DNA): TGCAGCGCTAAAAACCCTGAAGCTTTCTTT. It specifies CSAKNPEAFF. The chain carries TRBV29-1 and TRBJ1-1; D is unresolved. Germline V gene data show CDR1 as SQVTM and CDR2 as ANQGSEA. This CDR3 is 10 amino acids long. Trimming removed 7 bases at V and 6 bases at J, with 9 bases between.

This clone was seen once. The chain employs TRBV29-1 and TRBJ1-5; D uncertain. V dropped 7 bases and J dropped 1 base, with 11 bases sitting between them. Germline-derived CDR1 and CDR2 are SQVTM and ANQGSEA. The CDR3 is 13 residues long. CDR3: CSASSESNQPQHF. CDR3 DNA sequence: TGCAGCGCCAGCTCGGAAAGCAATCAGCCCCAGCATTTT.

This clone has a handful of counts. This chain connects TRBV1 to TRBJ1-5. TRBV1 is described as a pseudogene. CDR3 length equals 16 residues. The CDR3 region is CTSSQDRGYSNQPQHF. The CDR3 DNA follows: TGCACCAGCAGCCAAGATCGTGGTTATAGCAATCAGCCCCAGCATTTT.

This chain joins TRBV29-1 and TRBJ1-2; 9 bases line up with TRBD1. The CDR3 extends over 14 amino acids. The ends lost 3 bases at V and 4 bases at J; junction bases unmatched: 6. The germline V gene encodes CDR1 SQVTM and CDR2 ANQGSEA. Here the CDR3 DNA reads TGCAGCGTTGATGAGGGACAGGGACCCTATGGCTACACCTTC. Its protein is CSVDEGQGPYGYTF. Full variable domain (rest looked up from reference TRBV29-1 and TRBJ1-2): SAVISQKPSRDICQRGTSLTIQCQVDSQVTMMFWYRQQPGQSLTLIATANQGSEATYESGFVIDKFPISRPNLTFSTLTVSNMSPEDSSIYLCSVDEGQGPYGYTFGSGTRLTVV.

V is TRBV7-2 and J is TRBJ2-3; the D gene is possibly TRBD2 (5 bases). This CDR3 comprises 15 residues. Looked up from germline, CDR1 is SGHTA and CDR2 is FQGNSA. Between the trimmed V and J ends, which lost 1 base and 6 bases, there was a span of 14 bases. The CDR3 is CASSLVGRGVDTQYF. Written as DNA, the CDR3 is TGTGCCAGCAGCTTAGTGGGTCGGGGAGTTGATACGCAGTATTTT.